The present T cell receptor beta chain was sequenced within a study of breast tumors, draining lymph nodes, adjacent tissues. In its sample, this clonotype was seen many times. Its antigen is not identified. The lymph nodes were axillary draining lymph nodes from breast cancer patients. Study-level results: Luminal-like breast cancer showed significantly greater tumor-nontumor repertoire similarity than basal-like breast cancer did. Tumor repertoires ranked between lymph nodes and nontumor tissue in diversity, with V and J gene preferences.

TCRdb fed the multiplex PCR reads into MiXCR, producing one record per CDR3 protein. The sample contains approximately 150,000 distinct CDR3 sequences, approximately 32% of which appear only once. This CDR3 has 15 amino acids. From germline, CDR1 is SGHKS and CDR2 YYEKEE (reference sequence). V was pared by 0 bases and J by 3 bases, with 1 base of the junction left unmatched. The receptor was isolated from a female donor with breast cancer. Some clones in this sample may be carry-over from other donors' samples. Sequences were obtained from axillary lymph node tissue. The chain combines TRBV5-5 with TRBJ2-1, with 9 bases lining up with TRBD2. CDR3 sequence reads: CASSLERGDYNEQFF. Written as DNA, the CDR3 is TGTGCCAGCAGCTTGGAGCGGGGGGACTACAATGAGCAGTTCTTC.